The rows below give T cell receptor beta chains drawn from one sample of a study of neurological immune-mediated disorders. TCRdb re-analysed the 5' RACE reads in MiXCR, keeping a single row per CDR3 protein. The sample yields more than 75,000 distinct CDR3 sequences, approximately 4% seen once. The specimen was PBMCs. All receptors derive from a woman in her fifties or sixties with multiple sclerosis. Both conserved end residues are part of each CDR3. D genes are given only for firm matches. The size of a clone is reported for some rows only, either as once, few or many, or as a class for expanded clones.

v_gene,len,d_gene,abundance,j_gene,CDR3aa,CDR3nt
TRBV12-3/TRBV12-4,14,TRBD2,many,TRBJ2-2,CASSFGGGPGELFF,TGTGCCAGCAGTTTCGGCGGGGGGCCCGGGGAGCTGTTTTTT
TRBV28,14,-,many,TRBJ1-2,CASSLYAGEDGYTF,TGTGCCAGCAGTTTATACGCTGGGGAGGATGGCTACACCTTC
TRBV5-6,17,TRBD1,many,TRBJ1-1,CASSLPGQGAPNTEAFF,TGTGCCAGCAGCTTGCCCGGACAGGGGGCCCCCAACACTGAAGCTTTCTTT
TRBV9,15,TRBD1,-,TRBJ2-3,CASSTGTVLTDTQYF,TGTGCCAGCAGCACCGGGACAGTTCTAACAGATACGCAGTATTTT
TRBV6-2/TRBV6-3,16,-,many,TRBJ1-1,CASSYDLSGLNTEAFF,TGTGCCAGCAGTTACGACTTATCAGGGTTGAACACTGAAGCTTTCTTT
TRBV4-3,15,-,-,TRBJ2-3,CASSQGGLITDTQYF,TGCGCCAGCAGCCAAGGAGGGCTCATCACAGATACGCAGTATTTT
TRBV15,14,-,many,TRBJ2-3,CATSRASRADTQYF,TGTGCCACCAGCAGAGCCTCTAGGGCAGATACGCAGTATTTT
TRBV20-1,14,TRBD1,many,TRBJ2-3,CSAADRGYTDTQYF,TGCAGTGCTGCGGACAGGGGATACACAGATACGCAGTATTTT
TRBV3-1,14,-,-,TRBJ2-3,CASSQDRRIDTQYF,TGTGCCAGCAGCCAAGATAGGAGGATAGATACGCAGTATTTT
TRBV5-1,15,TRBD1,many,TRBJ1-1,CASSLVAGGRTEAFF,TGCGCCAGCAGCTTGGTGGCAGGGGGAAGGACTGAAGCTTTCTTT
TRBV10-3,12,-,-,TRBJ1-5,CAISSLDKTQNF,TGTGCCATCAGCTCACTCGATAAGACCCAGAATTTT
TRBV5-6,13,-,many,TRBJ1-5,CASSSGDNQPQHF,TGTGCCAGCAGCTCGGGGGACAATCAGCCCCAGCATTTT
TRBV6-2/TRBV6-3,16,-,many,TRBJ2-1,CASSPIFGGRYNEQFF,TGTGCCAGCAGTCCTATCTTCGGGGGCCGCTACAATGAGCAGTTCTTC
TRBV5-6,13,TRBD1,many,TRBJ2-2,CAWGTGNTGELFF,TGTGCCTGGGGGACAGGGAACACCGGGGAGCTGTTTTTT
TRBV9,15,TRBD2,many,TRBJ2-1,CASSPPSGVYNEQFF,TGTGCCAGCAGCCCCCCTAGCGGGGTCTACAATGAGCAGTTCTTC
TRBV13,16,-,many,TRBJ2-7,CASSLSFGGFSLEQYF,TGTGCCAGCAGCTTAAGTTTCGGGGGCTTTTCTCTTGAGCAGTACTTC
TRBV20-1,15,-,many,TRBJ2-5,CSARDGNRARETQYF,TGCAGTGCTAGAGATGGAAACAGGGCCCGAGAGACCCAGTACTTC
TRBV6-6,18,TRBD1,many,TRBJ1-5,CASSPGTGRDGSNQPQHF,TGTGCCAGCAGCCCCGGGACAGGGCGCGATGGGAGCAATCAGCCCCAGCATTTT
TRBV7-6,15,TRBD1,many,TRBJ1-6,CASSERQGYNSPLHF,TGTGCCAGCAGCGAGCGACAGGGCTATAATTCACCCCTCCACTTT
TRBV27,19,-,many,TRBJ2-2,CASSSSRSRQLANTGELFF,TGTGCCAGCAGTTCCTCTCGATCTAGACAGTTAGCGAACACCGGGGAGCTGTTTTTT
TRBV29-1,11,-,many,TRBJ2-5,CSVITWGTQYF,TGCAGCGTTATAACGTGGGGGACCCAGTACTTC
TRBV7-2,14,-,many,TRBJ2-7,CASSFGGKTYEQYF,TGTGCCAGCAGCTTCGGGGGTAAAACCTACGAGCAGTACTTC
TRBV7-6,16,-,many,TRBJ1-6,CASSLEGELLNSPLHF,TGTGCCAGCAGCTTAGAGGGTGAACTACTAAATTCACCCCTCCACTTT
TRBV20-1,17,TRBD2,many,TRBJ2-2,CSARGSSGGGNTGELFF,TGCAGTGCTAGAGGATCTAGCGGGGGGGGGAACACCGGGGAGCTGTTTTTT
TRBV12-3/TRBV12-4,14,-,many,TRBJ2-5,CASSLAGGKETQYF,TGTGCCAGCAGTTTAGCTGGTGGGAAAGAGACCCAGTACTTC
TRBV28,17,TRBD2,many,TRBJ2-7,CASTNPRLAGNPYEQYF,TGTGCCAGCACAAATCCGAGACTAGCGGGGAATCCCTACGAGCAGTACTTC
TRBV13,14,-,many,TRBJ1-1,CASSLPTENTEAFF,TGTGCCAGCAGCCTACCGACGGAGAACACTGAAGCTTTCTTT
TRBV20-1,13,-,many,TRBJ1-1,CSASALGNTEAFF,TGCAGTGCTAGCGCACTGGGGAACACTGAAGCTTTCTTT
TRBV20-1,15,TRBD2,many,TRBJ2-5,CSAREAGLAAETQYF,TGCAGTGCTAGAGAAGCGGGACTAGCGGCTGAGACCCAGTACTTC
TRBV5-1,14,TRBD1,many,TRBJ2-5,CASREDRVGETQYF,TGCGCCAGCCGAGAGGACAGGGTGGGAGAGACCCAGTACTTC
TRBV12-3/TRBV12-4,13,-,many,TRBJ2-1,CASSPGQSNEQFF,TGTGCCAGCAGTCCGGGACAATCCAATGAGCAGTTCTTC
TRBV7-2,16,-,many,TRBJ2-7,CASSLRTYASSYEQYF,TGTGCCAGCAGCTTACGCACATACGCGAGCTCCTACGAGCAGTACTTC